The 19 T cell receptor beta chains in this list originate from one sample, sequenced in a study of persistence of HIV-infected CD4 T cells. These TCRs are of unknown antigen specificity. The immunoSEQ assay was version 4, run in survey mode. Profiling relied on immunoSEQ multiplex PCR, and the TCRdb table lists in-frame clones only, not all of them. The data contain around 60,000 clones, roughly 77% of them singletons. The stimulus was an HIV-1 Gag 15-mer peptide pool, about 1 ug/peptide/mL. Sorted nonresponding memory CD4+ T cells were CD40L-negative, CD69-negative, CD45RO-high. The material sequenced was CD4+ T cells sorted from PBMCs after roughly 18-hour stimulation, taken from a patient who received antiretroviral therapy. The origin of the receptors is an adult man with HIV who was CMV-seropositive.

This CDR3 is CASSPPGRAGNTEAFF. The CDR3 DNA is TGTGCCAGCTCACCACCGGGGAGGGCAGGGAACACTGAAGCTTTCTTT. The chain couples TRBV18 to TRBJ1-1; D gene unclear. The germline V and J ends were trimmed by 0 bases and 1 base, with 12 bases remaining between them. There are 16 residues in the CDR3. In germline, CDR1 is KGHSH, CDR2 LQKENI.

The V gene is TRBV6-5, the J gene TRBJ1-2; no clear D. V dropped 4 bases and J dropped 2 bases, with 8 bases sitting between them. The CDR3 loop spans 13 amino acids. The germline V gene encodes CDR1 MNHEY and CDR2 SVGAGI. CDR3: CASSLGENYGYTF. CDR3 in DNA: TGTGCCAGCAGTTTGGGCGAAAACTATGGCTACACCTTC.

This chain uses TRBV19 with TRBJ1-5; D perhaps matches TRBD1 (5 bases). Per germline, CDR1 LNHDA and CDR2 SQIVND (reference sequence). V lost 2 bases, J lost 7 bases, and 12 bases lay in between. This CDR3 comprises 14 residues. Here the CDR3 DNA reads TGTGCCAGTAGTATATCAGGGTTAGAACAGCCCCAGCATTTT. Translation gives CASSISGLEQPQHF.

The chain has TRBV19 and TRBJ1-2; D not resolved. The CDR3 sequence is 11 residues long. Germline CDR1 is LNHDA and CDR2 is SQIVND (reference sequence). The V gene lost 6 bases and the J gene lost 0 bases, with 2 bases spanning the gap. CDR3 in DNA: TGTGCCAGTAGCACTAACTATGGCTACACCTTC. It codes for CASSTNYGYTF.

The chain recombines TRBV5-1 with TRBJ1-2; tentative D call: TRBD1 (5 bases). Trimming stripped 0 bases from V and 6 bases from J, with 18 bases between. This CDR3 contains 16 residues. Germline CDR1 and CDR2: SGHRS and YFSETQ. The CDR3 bases are TGCGCCAGCAGCTTGGATGGACAAGGCAGGGTAGATGGCTACACCTTC. It encodes CASSLDGQGRVDGYTF.

This clone was counted only a few times. The chain employs TRBV27 and TRBJ1-6; 7 positions agree with TRBD1. V shed 5 bases and J 11 bases; nucleotides not matched to a gene: 12. There are 15 residues in the CDR3. The germline V gene has CDR1 MNHEY and CDR2 SMNVEV (reference sequence). The CDR3 loop reads CASSPARQGRAPLHF. In DNA, the CDR3 is TGTGCCAGCAGTCCCGCCCGACAGGGACGGGCACCCCTCCACTTT.

V usage is TRBV11-1 and J usage is TRBJ2-3, with D perhaps matching TRBD2 (6 bases). The CDR3 is made up of 14 amino acids. V gave up 6 bases and J gave up 6 bases, with 16 bases separating them. In germline, CDR1 is SGHAT, CDR2 FQDESV (reference sequence). CDR3 protein: CASSYSGAPDTQYF. The CDR3 DNA sequence: TGTGCCAGCAGTTATAGCGGAGCGCCCGATACGCAGTATTTT. Using reference TRBV11-1 and TRBJ2-3 for the parts outside the CDR3, the full variable domain is EAEVAQSPRYKITEKSQAVAFWCDPISGHATLYWYRQILGQGPELLVQFQDESVVDDSQLPKDRFSAERLKGVDSTLKIQPAELGDSAMYLCASSYSGAPDTQYFGPGTRLTVL.

This clone has just a few counts. This rearrangement joins TRBV6-5 to TRBJ1-6; D possibly corresponds to TRBD1 (5 bases). Germline V lookup: CDR1 MNHEY, CDR2 SVGAGI. V was shortened by 2 bases and J by 7 bases, with 12 bases between the two germline ends. This CDR3 is built from 15 residues. CDR3 nucleotide sequence: TGTGCCAGCAGTTACGCACAGGCTTCCAATTCACCCCTCCACTTT. Its translation is CASSYAQASNSPLHF.

The CDR3 loop is CASSLSPGQGYNEQFF. The CDR3 DNA sequence: TGTGCCAGCAGCTTAAGCCCGGGACAGGGCTACAATGAGCAGTTCTTC. This sequence joins TRBV7-2 and TRBJ2-1, with 9 nucleotides matching TRBD1. This CDR3 is 16 amino acids long. The trim removed 2 bases at V and 3 bases at J, leaving 5 bases unmatched. CDR1 and CDR2 (germline): SGHTA, FQGNSA.

The chain links TRBV3-1 (or the pseudogene TRBV3-2) to TRBJ1-2; D is perhaps TRBD1 (6 bases). The CDR3 runs to 13 residues. Trimming took off 4 bases at V and 8 bases at J, with 14 bases between the two ends. Germline V gene lookup returns CDR1 LGHDT and CDR2 YNNKEL (reference sequence). CDR3: CASSLRGGGGYTF. In DNA form, the CDR3 reads TGTGCCAGCAGCCTCCGAGGGGGGGGCGGCTACACCTTC.

This sequence joins TRBV14 and TRBJ1-3; possible D gene TRBD1, 6 bases. V was cut by 4 bases and J by 1 base, with 11 bases left in between. The CDR3 is 15 residues long. Germline lookup yields CDR1 SGHDN and CDR2 FVKESK. Here the CDR3 reads CASSRQRGSGNTIYF. As DNA, the CDR3 is TGTGCCAGCAGCCGGCAGAGGGGGTCTGGAAACACCATATATTTT.

This chain joins TRBV6-5 and TRBJ1-4; D possibly corresponds to TRBD1 (6 bases). Germline CDR1 is MNHEY and CDR2 is SVGAGI. Trimming took 6 bases from V and 8 from J, leaving 13 bases between them. The CDR3 is 13 residues long. This chain's CDR3 is CASSLSQGEKLFF. Here the CDR3 DNA reads TGTGCCAGCAGCCTATCCCAGGGGGAAAAACTGTTTTTT.

This chain links TRBV28 with TRBJ2-3; weak D call: TRBD2 (6 bases). Deletions cut 0 bases from V and 0 bases from J, with 10 bases between. The CDR3 covers 16 residues. The germline V gene encodes CDR1 MDHEN and CDR2 SYDVKM. The CDR3 sequence: CASSLWGGTSTDTQYF. The CDR3 DNA follows: TGTGCCAGCAGTTTATGGGGGGGTACTAGCACAGATACGCAGTATTTT.

This sequence joins TRBV7-8 and TRBJ1-1, with TRBD1 matching 9 bases. CDR3 length: 15 amino acids. CDR1 is SGHVS, CDR2 FQNEAQ, per germline. With 3 bases clipped from V and 5 bases from J, the junction kept 7 bases outside the gene matches. The CDR3 DNA follows: TGTGCCAGCAGCTTTACCTCGGGACAGGGAACTGAAGCTTTCTTT. Protein product: CASSFTSGQGTEAFF.

The chain uses TRBV6-6 and TRBJ1-5; no definite D call. In germline, CDR1 is MNHNY, CDR2 SVGAGI (reference sequence). The CDR3 contains 15 residues. V lost 4 bases to trimming and J lost 3 bases, with 13 bases between them. CDR3 residues: CASSLGLRYNQPQHF. The CDR3 DNA follows: TGTGCCAGCAGTTTAGGACTTAGGTACAATCAGCCCCAGCATTTT.

This sequence joins TRBV14 and TRBJ2-7; possible D gene TRBD1, 6 bases. V was trimmed by 3 bases and J by 4 bases, leaving 13 bases between them. The CDR3 has 14 amino acids. Germline loops: CDR1 SGHDN, CDR2 FVKESK. The CDR3 region has the DNA TGTGCCAGCAGCCACAGGGGTCCCGAATACGAGCAGTACTTC. Translation: CASSHRGPEYEQYF.

V and J are TRBV2 and TRBJ1-6; 7 bases line up with TRBD1. Germline assignment: CDR1 SNHLY and CDR2 FYNNEI. CDR3 size: 14 residues. V trimming: 8 bases; J trimming: 7 bases; junction bases outside the gene matches: 8. The CDR3 region has the DNA TGTGCCAGCTCTTCGGACAGGAAGAATTCACCCCTCCACTTT. It translates to CASSSDRKNSPLHF.

The genes are TRBV5-5 and TRBJ2-2; D ambiguous. V lost 3 bases to trimming and J lost 2 bases, with 14 bases between them. Per germline, CDR1 SGHKS and CDR2 YYEKEE (reference sequence). This CDR3 contains 16 residues. CDR3 sequence (DNA): TGTGCCAGCAGCTCCTCAGTCGCCCGAAACACCGGGGAGCTGTTTTTT. This encodes CASSSSVARNTGELFF.

The rearrangement joins TRBV4-2 to TRBJ1-4; D is uncertain. The V gene's germline CDR1 is LGHNA and CDR2 YNFKEQ. V shed 4 bases and J shed 0 bases, with 15 bases lying between them. The CDR3 covers 17 residues. CDR3 residues: CASSPFPPSATNEKLFF. In DNA, the CDR3 is TGTGCCAGCAGCCCCTTTCCGCCATCTGCAACTAATGAAAAACTGTTTTTT.